This T cell receptor beta chain emerged from a study of OX40 agonist ivuxolimab in advanced cancers. Study-wide findings and caveats: Among expanded peripheral T cells, antigen specificity went undetermined.

Measured with immunoSEQ multiplex PCR; TCRdb has only the in-frame clones, and not every one. The table shows about 68,000 clones, with roughly 80% occurring only once. Germline CDR1 and CDR2: SGHRS and YFSETQ. Deletions cut 3 bases from V and 2 bases from J, with 12 bases between. The CDR3 totals 15 residues. About this clone itself: Its specificity is unknown.

The genes are TRBV5-1 and TRBJ2-1, with D uncertain. The source is an adult with an advanced solid tumor such as melanoma, head and neck, liver or kidney cancer. Material: CD4+ or CD8+ T cells sorted from blood, obtained in a trial of the OX40 agonist ivuxolimab. The CDR3 DNA follows: TGCGCCAGCAGCTATACAGTTACCCCCTACAATGAGCAGTTCTTC. Its protein is CASSYTVTPYNEQFF.